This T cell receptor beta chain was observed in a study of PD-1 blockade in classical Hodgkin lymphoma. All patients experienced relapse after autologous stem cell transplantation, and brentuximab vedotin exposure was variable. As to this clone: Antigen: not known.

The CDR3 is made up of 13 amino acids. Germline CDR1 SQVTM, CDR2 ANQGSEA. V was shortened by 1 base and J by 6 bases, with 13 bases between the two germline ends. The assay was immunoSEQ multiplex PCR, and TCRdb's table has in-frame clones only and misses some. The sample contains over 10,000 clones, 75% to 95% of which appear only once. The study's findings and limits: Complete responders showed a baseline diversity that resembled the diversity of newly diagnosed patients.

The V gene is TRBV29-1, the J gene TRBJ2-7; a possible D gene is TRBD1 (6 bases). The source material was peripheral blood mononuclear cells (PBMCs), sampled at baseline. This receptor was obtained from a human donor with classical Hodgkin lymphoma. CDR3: CSVEATGASEQYF. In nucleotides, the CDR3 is TGCAGCGTTGAAGCGACAGGTGCGTCCGAGCAGTACTTC.